These T cell receptor beta chains were read from a single sample in a study of cytomegalovirus exposure and HLA in healthy donors. Sequencing was performed with immunoSEQ multiplex PCR; in TCRdb, only in-frame clones are kept and a portion is missing. Here the sample spans about 100,000 clones, approximately 73% being singletons. Sequences were obtained from PBMCs. The source of these receptors is a woman in her forties or fifties in good health and CMV-seropositive. The CDR3 runs from the conserved cysteine through the conserved F or W. D genes are given only for firm matches. For some rows the clone size is stated as once, few or many, or as a class when expanded; others skip it.

d_gene: -
abundance: -
v_gene: TRBV5-8
j_gene: TRBJ1-1
CDR3aa: CASSLGQMNTEAFF
CDR3nt: TGTGCCAGCAGCTTAGGACAGATGAACACTGAAGCTTTCTTT

d_gene: -
abundance: -
v_gene: TRBV5-6
j_gene: TRBJ2-2
CDR3aa: CASSFLSGKNTGELFF
CDR3nt: TGTGCCAGCAGCTTTTTGAGCGGCAAGAACACCGGGGAGCTGTTTTTT

d_gene: TRBD2
abundance: once
v_gene: TRBV7-9
j_gene: TRBJ2-7
CDR3aa: CSSGSISYEQYF
CDR3nt: TGTTCCAGCGGGAGTATATCCTACGAGCAGTACTTC

d_gene: -
abundance: -
v_gene: TRBV19
j_gene: TRBJ1-1
CDR3aa: CASSSYMNTEAFF
CDR3nt: TGTGCCAGTAGCTCATACATGAACACTGAAGCTTTCTTT

d_gene: TRBD2
abundance: -
v_gene: TRBV7-9
j_gene: TRBJ2-3
CDR3aa: CSSSLTSGKTDTQYF
CDR3nt: TGTTCCAGCAGCTTAACTAGCGGGAAGACAGATACGCAGTATTTT

d_gene: TRBD2
abundance: -
v_gene: TRBV5-1
j_gene: TRBJ2-1
CDR3aa: CASTQTSGRANEQFF
CDR3nt: TGCGCCAGCACTCAGACTAGCGGGAGGGCCAATGAGCAGTTCTTC

d_gene: TRBD1
abundance: few
v_gene: TRBV6-6
j_gene: TRBJ1-3
CDR3aa: CASSYDRASGNTIYF
CDR3nt: TGTGCCAGCAGTTACGACAGGGCCTCTGGAAACACCATATATTTT

d_gene: -
abundance: -
v_gene: TRBV2
j_gene: TRBJ2-1
CDR3aa: CASSFGREQFF
CDR3nt: TGTGCCAGCAGTTTCGGGAGAGAGCAGTTCTTC

d_gene: -
abundance: -
v_gene: TRBV21-1
j_gene: TRBJ2-7
CDR3aa: CASSKPLGNRGRPDEQYF
CDR3nt: TGTGCCAGCAGCAAACCGCTCGGCAACAGGGGAAGACCAGACGAGCAGTACTTC

d_gene: -
abundance: -
v_gene: TRBV12-5
j_gene: TRBJ2-3
CDR3aa: CASGLELMQYF
CDR3nt: TGTGCTAGTGGTTTGGAACTAATGCAGTATTTT

d_gene: TRBD1
abundance: once
v_gene: TRBV2
j_gene: TRBJ1-5
CDR3aa: CASSDEGASQPQHF
CDR3nt: TGTGCCAGCAGTGACGAGGGGGCCAGTCAGCCCCAGCATTTT

d_gene: -
abundance: -
v_gene: TRBV29-1
j_gene: TRBJ2-3
CDR3aa: CSGLLGGIGADTQYF
CDR3nt: TGCAGCGGCCTCCTAGGGGGTATTGGGGCAGATACGCAGTATTTT

d_gene: -
abundance: -
v_gene: TRBV30
j_gene: TRBJ2-1
CDR3aa: CAWSSGRNEQFF
CDR3nt: TGTGCCTGGTCCAGCGGGCGCAATGAGCAGTTCTTC

d_gene: -
abundance: -
v_gene: TRBV2
j_gene: TRBJ2-1
CDR3aa: CASRETVLTHFF
CDR3nt: TGTGCCAGCAGGGAGACGGTCCTTACACATTTCTTC

d_gene: -
abundance: -
v_gene: TRBV7-9
j_gene: TRBJ2-3
CDR3aa: CASSPRVDTQYF
CDR3nt: TGTGCCAGCAGCCCCCGTGTAGATACGCAGTATTTT

d_gene: TRBD2
abundance: -
v_gene: TRBV30
j_gene: TRBJ2-7
CDR3aa: CAWSIEREGREQYF
CDR3nt: TGTGCCTGGAGTATAGAGCGGGAGGGACGCGAGCAGTACTTC

d_gene: -
abundance: -
v_gene: TRBV30
j_gene: TRBJ2-3
CDR3aa: CAWSEHASTDTQYF
CDR3nt: TGTGCCTGGAGCGAGCACGCTAGCACAGATACGCAGTATTTT

d_gene: -
abundance: -
v_gene: TRBV19
j_gene: TRBJ1-5
CDR3aa: CASSAGGYQPQHF
CDR3nt: TGTGCCAGTAGTGCCGGAGGGTACCAGCCCCAGCATTTT

d_gene: TRBD2
abundance: -
v_gene: TRBV11-2
j_gene: TRBJ2-7
CDR3aa: CASTSLTGTSASYEQYF
CDR3nt: TGTGCCAGCACCTCCCTTACCGGGACTAGCGCATCCTACGAGCAGTACTTC

d_gene: -
abundance: few
v_gene: TRBV4-1
j_gene: TRBJ1-4
CDR3aa: CASSQERASPGELFF
CDR3nt: TGCGCCAGCAGCCAAGAGAGGGCCAGCCCAGGGGAACTGTTTTTT

d_gene: -
abundance: -
v_gene: TRBV19
j_gene: TRBJ2-1
CDR3aa: CASSILAATYNEQFF
CDR3nt: TGTGCCAGTAGTATCCTGGCGGCGACGTACAATGAGCAGTTCTTC

d_gene: TRBD2
abundance: -
v_gene: TRBV29-1
j_gene: TRBJ2-1
CDR3aa: CSVGLAGAAYNEQFF
CDR3nt: TGCAGCGTTGGTCTAGCGGGAGCGGCCTACAATGAGCAGTTCTTC

d_gene: TRBD1
abundance: -
v_gene: TRBV6-5
j_gene: TRBJ2-5
CDR3aa: CASSSDRDPQETQYF
CDR3nt: TGTGCCAGCAGCTCAGACAGGGACCCACAAGAGACCCAGTACTTC

d_gene: TRBD1
abundance: -
v_gene: TRBV9
j_gene: TRBJ1-2
CDR3aa: CASSAGQALRGYTF
CDR3nt: TGTGCCAGCAGCGCGGGACAGGCTCTACGAGGCTACACCTTC

d_gene: TRBD1
abundance: -
v_gene: TRBV5-4
j_gene: TRBJ2-7
CDR3aa: CASSSGYRGLYEQYF
CDR3nt: TGTGCCAGCAGCTCGGGATACAGGGGCCTGTACGAGCAGTACTTC

d_gene: -
abundance: -
v_gene: TRBV18
j_gene: TRBJ1-2
CDR3aa: CASSAAQGYGYTF
CDR3nt: TGTGCCAGCTCGGCGGCGCAGGGCTATGGCTACACCTTC

d_gene: -
abundance: -
v_gene: TRBV7-9
j_gene: TRBJ1-3
CDR3aa: CASSPAGQLGNTIYF
CDR3nt: TGTGCCAGCAGCCCAGCAGGGCAACTTGGAAACACCATATATTTT

d_gene: -
abundance: -
v_gene: TRBV9
j_gene: TRBJ2-3
CDR3aa: CASSLDSLSTDTQYF
CDR3nt: TGTGCCAGCAGCCTGGACAGCCTAAGCACAGATACGCAGTATTTT

d_gene: -
abundance: -
v_gene: TRBV6-1
j_gene: TRBJ2-1
CDR3aa: CAILTRESSYNEQFF
CDR3nt: TGTGCCATTTTAACGAGGGAGAGCTCCTACAATGAGCAGTTCTTC

d_gene: TRBD1
abundance: -
v_gene: TRBV18
j_gene: TRBJ1-1
CDR3aa: CASSPSLDRVRLEAFF
CDR3nt: TGTGCCAGCTCACCGTCCTTAGACAGGGTCCGACTTGAAGCTTTCTTT

d_gene: TRBD1
abundance: -
v_gene: TRBV5-8
j_gene: TRBJ1-2
CDR3aa: CASSSTTGVYGYTF
CDR3nt: TGTGCCAGCAGCTCCACGACAGGGGTATATGGCTACACCTTC

d_gene: -
abundance: -
v_gene: TRBV6-1
j_gene: TRBJ1-2
CDR3aa: CASSRTVGLYGYTF
CDR3nt: TGTGCCAGCAGCCGGACAGTGGGGCTCTATGGCTACACCTTC